What follows describes a single TCR beta chain. The antigen remains unidentified. Germline V gene lookup returns CDR1 SNHLY and CDR2 FYNNEI. The CDR3 sequence is 15 residues long. Trimming at V came to 1 base and at J to 3 bases, leaving 5 bases not matched to a gene. This sample was taken from a study of CD8+ T cells in alopecia areata. General observations from the study: Normal scalp had lower clonality than lesional scalp, with alopecia totalis/universalis lesions showing this most strongly.

cDNA serving as the sequencing template came from extracted, reverse transcribed RNA. Some clones are missing from TCRdb's copy, which holds only in-frame ones; the method was immunoSEQ multiplex PCR. Among 120,000 or so clones listed, around 50% were seen once. The TCR originated in a human donor with alopecia areata. This chain links TRBV2 with TRBJ2-7, with 8 positions matching TRBD1. The sample consisted of NKG2D-low CD8+ T cells sorted from blood. Written as DNA, the CDR3 is TGTGCCAGCAGTGAAGGACAGGGGAATCTCTACGAGCAGTACTTC. The encoded protein is CASSEGQGNLYEQYF. Using reference TRBV2 and TRBJ2-7 for the parts outside the CDR3, the full variable domain is EPEVTQTPSHQVTQMGQEVILRCVPISNHLYFYWYRQILGQKVEFLVSFYNNEISEKSEIFDDQFSVERPDGSNFTLKIRSTKLEDSAMYFCASSEGQGNLYEQYFGPGTRLTVT.